A selection of T cell receptor beta chains follows, all from one sample in a study of PD-1 blockade in classical Hodgkin lymphoma. Profiled with immunoSEQ multiplex PCR; TCRdb holds only in-frame clones, not every one. Of roughly 15,000 clones in the sample, less than 80% were seen once. The source was peripheral blood mononuclear cells (PBMCs), collected before the second cycle of nivolumab. These receptors all come from a human donor with classical Hodgkin lymphoma. Each CDR3 is given with its conserved first and last residue. A D gene is named only where the DNA matches it firmly. Size values are once, few and many counts, or a class for expanded clones, and some rows have none.

j_gene,v_gene,abundance,d_gene,len,CDR3nt,CDR3aa
TRBJ2-2,TRBV9,.,TRBD2,22,TGTGCCAGCAGCCCCTACTCTAGCGGTGCCAAGTCATCCTCCTCCAAACCCGGGGAGCTGTTTTTT,CASSPYSSGAKSSSSKPGELFF
TRBJ2-1,TRBV19,.,.,12,TGTGCCAGTAGTATGGTCTACAATGAGCAGTTCTTC,CASSMVYNEQFF
TRBJ2-7,TRBV18,.,.,14,TGTGCCAGCTCACCACGTGGGATTGGGCTCGAGCAGTACTTC,CASSPRGIGLEQYF
TRBJ1-6,TRBV30,.,.,15,TGTGCCTGGAGTGGCAGGGACTCTTATAATTCACCCCTCCACTTT,CAWSGRDSYNSPLHF
TRBJ2-1,TRBV5-1,.,TRBD1,18,TGCGCCAGCAGCTCTGCAGGTCTGAGGACAGGTAATTACAATGAGCAGTTCTTC,CASSSAGLRTGNYNEQFF
TRBJ2-2,TRBV10-2,few,.,16,TGCGCCAGCAGTGAGTCAGCGTATCTGGGTACCGGGGAGCTGTTTTTT,CASSESAYLGTGELFF
TRBJ2-7,TRBV11-2,.,.,13,TGTGCCAGCAGCTTACAGAAATTTCGGGAGCAGTACTTC,CASSLQKFREQYF
TRBJ1-3,TRBV9,.,.,15,TGTGCCAGCAGCGTAGGGAGTGACACTGGAAACACCATATATTTT,CASSVGSDTGNTIYF
TRBJ1-4,TRBV28,.,.,15,TGTGCCAGCACCCCTCGTTGGCCAACTAATGAAAAACTGTTTTTT,CASTPRWPTNEKLFF
TRBJ1-2,TRBV6-5,.,.,16,TGTGCCAGCAGTTATTGGACGGACAGCTTTAACTATGGCTACACCTTC,CASSYWTDSFNYGYTF
TRBJ2-7,TRBV9,medium-sized,.,14,TGTGCCAGCAGCGCCGGACAGAGCTCCTACGAGCAGTACTTC,CASSAGQSSYEQYF
TRBJ2-5,TRBV6-6,.,TRBD1,13,TGTGCCAGCCGGGACAGGGGAATAGAGACCCAGTACTTC,CASRDRGIETQYF
TRBJ2-7,TRBV7-9,medium-sized,TRBD1,14,TGTGCCAGCAGCTTAGGGACAGGACCCTACGAGCAGTACTTC,CASSLGTGPYEQYF
TRBJ2-1,TRBV30,.,.,19,TGTGCCTGGACATCGAAAAGGGGGAGCACACCCTCTTCCTACAATGAGCAGTTCTTC,CAWTSKRGSTPSSYNEQFF
TRBJ2-3,TRBV9,.,TRBD2,15,TGTGCCAGCAGCGGAACTAGCGGGAGGGGGGCTACGCAGTATTTT,CASSGTSGRGATQYF
TRBJ2-3,TRBV2,.,.,14,TGTGCCAGCAGTGTCGGGCATTACACAGATACGCAGTATTTT,CASSVGHYTDTQYF
TRBJ2-1,TRBV11-2,.,.,18,TGTGCCAGCAGCTTTACCGCGGCACTAGCACTATCCTACAATGAGCAGTTCTTC,CASSFTAALALSYNEQFF
TRBJ2-4,TRBV4-1,.,.,16,TGCGCCAGCAGCCAAGGCCCAGTGAGAGCCAAAAACATTCAGTACTTC,CASSQGPVRAKNIQYF
TRBJ2-5,TRBV28,.,TRBD2,19,TGTGCCAGCAGTTTAGAGGTGGGGTCTCTAGCGGGTTTGGGGGAGACCCAGTACTTC,CASSLEVGSLAGLGETQYF
TRBJ2-7,TRBV28,.,.,14,TGTGCCAGCAGTTCCCCGGGACAAGCCTACGAGCAGTACTTC,CASSSPGQAYEQYF
TRBJ2-7,TRBV27,few,.,14,TGTGCCAGCAAGAGGCTAGCGAAGACCTACGAGCAGTACTTC,CASKRLAKTYEQYF
TRBJ2-5,TRBV11-3,.,TRBD1,15,TGTGCCAGCAGCCCAGGACAGGGGGCCAGAGAGACCCAGTACTTC,CASSPGQGARETQYF
TRBJ2-5,TRBV29-1,.,TRBD1,13,TGCAGCATTGCCGGGACAGAACAAGAGACCCAGTACTTC,CSIAGTEQETQYF
TRBJ2-3,TRBV15,.,TRBD2,18,TGTGCCACCAGCCTATTTTCCTTAGCGGGAGGAGTATCTGATACGCAGTATTTT,CATSLFSLAGGVSDTQYF
TRBJ1-5,TRBV5-6,.,TRBD1,15,TGTGCCAGCAGCTGGGGGACAGGGGGCAATCAGCCCCAGCATTTT,CASSWGTGGNQPQHF
TRBJ2-7,TRBV11-2,.,.,14,TGTGCCAGCAGCTTAGGTTCTATTCCCTGCGAGCAGTACTTC,CASSLGSIPCEQYF
TRBJ2-5,TRBV6-1,.,.,13,TGTGCCAGCAGTGACAAGGGCTTAAAGACCCAGTACTTC,CASSDKGLKTQYF
TRBJ2-1,TRBV27,.,TRBD2,15,TGTGCCAGCAGTTCGTCCGGGACTAGTATTGTTGAGCAGTTCTTC,CASSSSGTSIVEQFF
TRBJ2-7,TRBV11-2,medium-sized,.,12,TGTGCCAGCAGCTTAACCCCGGCCGAGCAGTACTTC,CASSLTPAEQYF